The 18 T cell receptor beta chains in this list originate from one sample, sequenced in a study of T cell changes during pregnancy in multiple sclerosis. Measured with immunoSEQ multiplex PCR; TCRdb has only the in-frame clones, and not every one. This table holds tens of thousands of clones, over 90% found once. Sequences were derived from CD4+ T cells from peripheral blood mononuclear cells, sampled in the second trimester of pregnancy. Source of these receptors: a female donor with multiple sclerosis, enrolled in a pregnancy study.

V is TRBV6-5 and J is TRBJ2-1; possible D gene TRBD2, 6 bases. Germline lookup yields CDR1 MNHEY and CDR2 SVGAGI. This CDR3 region has 13 residues. The V end lost 4 bases, the J end lost 8 bases, and 12 bases lay between the germline ends. CDR3 in amino acids: CASSFALAHEQFF. The DNA of the CDR3 is TGTGCCAGCAGTTTTGCACTAGCCCATGAGCAGTTCTTC.

V usage is TRBV5-1 and J usage is TRBJ2-1; TRBD2 matches at 9 bases. The germline CDR1 and CDR2 sequences are SGHRS and YFSETQ. V was clipped by 5 bases and J by 7 bases; unmatched bases: 4. The CDR3 has 13 residues. CDR3 nucleotide sequence: TGCGCCAGCAGGCGGGAGGGACTGAATGAGCAGTTCTTC. As protein: CASRREGLNEQFF.

The V and J genes are TRBV7-3 and TRBJ1-2; 9 bases match TRBD1. The CDR3 totals 13 residues. Trimming took 5 bases from V and 6 from J; bases not matched to a gene: 4. CDR1 and CDR2 (germline): SGHTA, FQGTGA. The chain's CDR3 is CASSPGTGNGYTF. The CDR3 DNA is TGTGCCAGCAGCCCCGGGACAGGGAATGGCTACACCTTC.

V is TRBV5-1 and J is TRBJ2-5, with D perhaps matching TRBD1 (5 bases). V shed 0 bases and J shed 2 bases, with 14 bases lying between them. Germline CDR1 is SGHRS and CDR2 is YFSETQ. The CDR3 length is 16 residues. CDR3 loop: CASSLAARTGQETQYF. The DNA for the CDR3 is TGCGCCAGCAGCTTGGCCGCCCGCACAGGTCAAGAGACCCAGTACTTC. Together with reference TRBV5-1 and TRBJ2-5, the CDR3 gives the full variable domain: KAGVTQTPRYLIKTRGQQVTLSCSPISGHRSVSWYQQTPGQGLQFLFEYFSETQRNKGNFPGRFSGRQFSNSRSEMNVSTLELGDSALYLCASSLAARTGQETQYFGPGTRLLVL.

The chain is built from TRBV29-1 and TRBJ1-1; D is perhaps TRBD1 (5 bases). From germline, CDR1 is SQVTM and CDR2 ANQGSEA. V was shortened by 6 bases and J by 0 bases, with 14 bases between the two germline ends. The CDR3 covers 14 residues. Here the CDR3 DNA reads TGCAGCGTCGTACGACAGACTTTGAACACTGAAGCTTTCTTT. Protein product: CSVVRQTLNTEAFF.

The chain carries TRBV15 and TRBJ2-7; 12 nucleotides agree with TRBD2. The CDR3 contains 15 residues. V shed 3 bases, J shed 5 bases, and the junction held 5 bases outside the gene matches. The germline CDR1 and CDR2 sequences are LNHNV and YYDKDF (reference sequence). This chain's CDR3 is CATSRTSGRSDEQYF. Written as DNA, the CDR3 is TGTGCCACCAGCAGGACTAGCGGGAGAAGCGACGAGCAGTACTTC.

This sequence joins TRBV7-9 and TRBJ2-1, with D possibly TRBD1 on 5 matching bases. Germline-derived CDR1 and CDR2 are SEHNR and FQNEAQ (reference sequence). This CDR3 region has 17 residues. Between the trimmed V and J ends, which lost 3 bases and 4 bases, there was a span of 19 bases. The CDR3 DNA is TGTGCCAGCAGCTTGCCTCGTAGACAGTCCCCATACAATGAGCAGTTCTTC. It translates to CASSLPRRQSPYNEQFF.

The chain has TRBV7-9 and TRBJ1-1; D might be TRBD1 (6 bases). CDR1 SEHNR and CDR2 FQNEAQ come from the germline V gene (reference sequence). The CDR3 runs to 13 residues. V was shortened by 6 bases and J by 2 bases, with 10 bases between the two germline ends. The CDR3 protein is CASRRTVNTEAFF. CDR3 coding DNA: TGTGCCAGCAGGAGGACAGTTAACACTGAAGCTTTCTTT.

The chain carries TRBV27 and TRBJ1-1; tentative D call: TRBD1 (5 bases). V gave up 3 bases and J gave up 6 bases, with 23 bases separating them. Germline loops: CDR1 MNHEY, CDR2 SMNVEV (reference sequence). This CDR3 spans 17 amino acids. The CDR3 coding sequence is TGTGCCAGCAGTTTTTATCTCGCATCGGGGGACGTCGCTGAAGCTTTCTTT. It specifies CASSFYLASGDVAEAFF.

The gene calls are TRBV7-9 and TRBJ2-7, with 7 bases that match TRBD1. This CDR3 comprises 17 residues. J was trimmed by 5 bases and V by 1 base; bases with no gene match: 14. The germline CDR1 and CDR2 sequences are SEHNR and FQNEAQ (reference sequence). CDR3 nucleotide sequence: TGTGCCAGCAGCTTAGTCGGCCAGGGGGAAATCGCGGACGAGCAGTACTTC. As protein: CASSLVGQGEIADEQYF.

The chain is built from TRBV7-9 and TRBJ2-1; 10 nucleotides align to TRBD2. CDR1 and CDR2 from the germline V gene are SEHNR and FQNEAQ (reference sequence). The trim removed 6 bases at V and 9 bases at J, leaving 11 bases unmatched. This CDR3 is 15 amino acids long. CDR3 sequence: CASSPGLARLGEQFF. For the CDR3, the DNA is TGTGCCAGCAGTCCGGGACTAGCGAGGCTGGGTGAGCAGTTCTTC.

This clone has only one observation. The chain joins TRBV7-2 to TRBJ1-5; 7 bases map to TRBD1. Germline V gene lookup returns CDR1 SGHTA and CDR2 FQGNSA. The CDR3 spans 17 residues. The J segment lost 2 bases and the V segment lost 5 bases, leaving 12 bases of the junction unmatched. The CDR3 DNA reads TGTGCCAGCAGCCCCTCCCAAAACAGGGGTGGCAATCAGCCCCAGCATTTT. It specifies CASSPSQNRGGNQPQHF.

The genes are TRBV2 and TRBJ2-7, with TRBD1 matching 7 bases. The CDR3 has 15 residues. V gave up 5 bases and J gave up 2 bases; unmatched junction bases: 9. Germline values: CDR1 SNHLY, CDR2 FYNNEI. The CDR3 loop is CASSQPGTVPYEQYF. For the CDR3, the DNA is TGTGCCAGCAGTCAACCCGGGACAGTGCCCTACGAGCAGTACTTC.

V is TRBV7-2 and J is TRBJ1-5; TRBD1 matches at 7 bases. Trimming at V came to 2 bases and at J to 6 bases, leaving 13 bases not matched to a gene. Germline V CDR1 and CDR2: SGHTA, FQGNSA. CDR3 length: 17 amino acids. Written as DNA, the CDR3 is TGTGCCAGCAGCTTATTTTATTACAGGGGCGAGGCTCAGCCCCAGCATTTT. Its protein product is CASSLFYYRGEAQPQHF.

The chain has TRBV7-2 and TRBJ2-1, with D possibly matching TRBD2 (5 bases). Looked up from germline, CDR1 is SGHTA and CDR2 is FQGNSA. V was shortened by 3 bases and J by 0 bases, with 12 bases between the two germline ends. The CDR3 is 16 amino acids. This chain's CDR3 is CASSFRTGSSYNEQFF. The DNA of the CDR3 is TGTGCCAGCAGCTTCAGGACGGGGAGCTCCTACAATGAGCAGTTCTTC.

This rearrangement joins TRBV19 to TRBJ2-3; no clear D gene. Germline CDR1 reads LNHDA; CDR2 reads SQIVND (reference sequence). Trimming stripped 6 bases from V and 3 bases from J, with 7 bases between. This CDR3 has 12 residues. The CDR3 reads CASSTMTDTQYF. In DNA, the CDR3 is TGTGCCAGTAGCACAATGACAGATACGCAGTATTTT.

This chain joins TRBV11-3 and TRBJ2-3; weak D call: TRBD1 (6 bases). This CDR3 contains 13 residues. Germline-derived CDR1 and CDR2 are SGHNT and YENEEA. The germline V and J ends were trimmed by 5 bases and 4 bases, with 10 bases remaining between them. This CDR3 reads CASSTSGADTQYF. The CDR3 DNA follows: TGTGCCAGCAGCACCTCAGGGGCAGATACGCAGTATTTT.

The chain joins TRBV5-8 to TRBJ2-5, with 9 bases fitting TRBD2. The V gene end was trimmed by 3 bases and the J gene end by 1 base; junction bases not matched to a gene: 13. This CDR3 comprises 18 residues. CDR1 is SGHTS and CDR2 is YDEGEE in the germline V gene. The CDR3 nucleotides read TGTGCCAGCAGCTCCGGTCGGTTAGCGGGGGCCTTCCAAGAGACCCAGTACTTC. Protein product: CASSSGRLAGAFQETQYF.